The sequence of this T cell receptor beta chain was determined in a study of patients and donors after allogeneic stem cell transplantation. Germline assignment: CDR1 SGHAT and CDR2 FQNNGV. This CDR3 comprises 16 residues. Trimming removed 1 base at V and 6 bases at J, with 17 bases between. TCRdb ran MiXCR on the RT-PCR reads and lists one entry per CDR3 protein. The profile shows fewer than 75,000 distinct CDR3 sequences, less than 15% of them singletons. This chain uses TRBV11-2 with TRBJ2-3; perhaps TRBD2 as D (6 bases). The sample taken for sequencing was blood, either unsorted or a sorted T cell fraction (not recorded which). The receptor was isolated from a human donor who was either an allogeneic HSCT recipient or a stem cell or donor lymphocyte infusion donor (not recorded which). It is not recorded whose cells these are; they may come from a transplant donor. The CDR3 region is CASSLGPRGLADTQYF. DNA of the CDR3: TGTGCCAGCAGCTTAGGGCCCCGGGGCCTAGCGGATACGCAGTATTTT.